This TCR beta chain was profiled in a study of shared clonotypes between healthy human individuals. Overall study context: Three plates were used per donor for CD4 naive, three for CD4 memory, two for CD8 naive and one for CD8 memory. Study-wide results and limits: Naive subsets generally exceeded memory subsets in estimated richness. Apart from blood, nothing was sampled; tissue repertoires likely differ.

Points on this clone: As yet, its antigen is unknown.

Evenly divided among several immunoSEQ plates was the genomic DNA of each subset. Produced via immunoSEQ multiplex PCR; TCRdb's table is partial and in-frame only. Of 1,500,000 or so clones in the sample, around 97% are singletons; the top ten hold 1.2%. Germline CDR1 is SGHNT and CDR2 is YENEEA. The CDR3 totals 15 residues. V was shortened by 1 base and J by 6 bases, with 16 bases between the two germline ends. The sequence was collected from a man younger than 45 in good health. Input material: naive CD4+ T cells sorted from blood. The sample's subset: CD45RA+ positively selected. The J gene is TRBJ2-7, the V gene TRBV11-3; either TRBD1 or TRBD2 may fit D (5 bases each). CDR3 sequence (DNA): TGTGCCAGCAGCTTAGGTGGGAGCAGGGTTACCGAGCAGTACTTC. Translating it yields CASSLGGSRVTEQYF.